The next 12 T cell receptor beta chains were all read from a single sample in a study of blood T cells in healthy people across ages. With a J-beta primer mix and a sample-barcoded 5' primer, a second PCR ran roughly 6 to 11 cycles. One entry per CDR3 protein results from TCRdb running MiXCR on the 5' RACE reads. The profile covers hundreds of thousands of distinct CDR3 sequences, with about 48% appearing a single time and 10% to 15% taken by the ten largest. The sample comprised blood. These receptors originate from a man younger than 45 in good health.

The chain joins TRBV24-1 to TRBJ2-3; 9 bases align to TRBD2. CDR1 is KGHDR, CDR2 SFDVKD, per germline. Trimming removed 5 bases from V and 7 bases from J; junction bases left unmatched: 9. The CDR3 is 15 residues long. This CDR3 reads CATSGWGSGGYTQYF. CDR3 DNA sequence: TGTGCCACCAGTGGGTGGGGTAGCGGGGGTTATACGCAGTATTTT.

DNA for the CDR3: TGTGCCAGCAGCGGAGACCAGCATGAGCAGTTCTTC. Residues: CASSGDQHEQFF. This chain uses TRBV7-9 with TRBJ2-1, with D unresolved. The CDR3 totals 12 residues. V lost 5 bases to trimming and J lost 8 bases, with 10 bases between them. Germline V gives CDR1 SEHNR, CDR2 FQNEAQ (reference sequence).

This clonotype was found a few times. This chain links TRBV24-1 with TRBJ1-1; D unresolved. Germline V gene sequence: CDR1 KGHDR, CDR2 SFDVKD. There are 13 residues in the CDR3. Trimming left V 7 bases short and J 4 bases short, with 12 bases between. As DNA, the CDR3 is TGTGCCACCAGAGCTGGGAGTGGCACTGAAGCTTTCTTT. Protein: CATRAGSGTEAFF.

The chain links TRBV10-3 to TRBJ2-3; 8 bases align to TRBD2. The germline CDR1 and CDR2 sequences are ENHRY and SYGVKD. V shed 7 bases, J shed 2 bases, and the junction held 8 bases outside the gene matches. The CDR3 length is 15 residues. CDR3 bases: TGTGCCATCAAGGCGCGGGGGGATCTCACAGATACGCAGTATTTT. Its protein product is CAIKARGDLTDTQYF.

The gene calls are TRBV4-1 and TRBJ2-7; D remains unclear. V lost 4 bases, J lost 3 bases, and 13 bases lay in between. The CDR3 runs to 14 residues. From germline, CDR1 is MGHRA and CDR2 YSYEKL. CDR3 sequence (DNA): TGCGCCAGCAGCCCCGAAGCCCTTAACTACGAGCAGTACTTC. Translated: CASSPEALNYEQYF.

This clonotype was observed a few times. This rearrangement joins TRBV5-1 to TRBJ2-3; D not resolved. CDR1 is SGHRS, CDR2 YFSETQ, per germline. The CDR3 runs to 14 residues. Trimming pared 2 bases from V and 1 base from J, leaving 8 bases between. The chain's CDR3 is CASSFDTGTDTQYF. For the CDR3, the DNA is TGCGCCAGCAGCTTCGACACCGGCACAGATACGCAGTATTTT.

Regarding this clonotype: At one end, the junction sequence differs from germline, possibly due to a read error. This rearrangement joins TRBV28 to TRBJ2-6; a weak D match, TRBD2 (5 bases). The V gene's germline CDR1 is MDHEN and CDR2 SYDVKM. This CDR3 is 18 amino acids long. CDR3 DNA sequence: TGTGCCGGCAGTTCCATTACCCACGGGGTCTCTGGGGCCAACGTCCTGACTTTC. Its protein is CAGSSITHGVSGANVLTF.

J is TRBJ2-7 and V is TRBV6-2 or TRBV6-3; weak D call: TRBD2 (5 bases). The CDR3 spans 15 residues. Germline V gives CDR1 MNHEY, CDR2 SVGEGT. Trimming pared 10 bases from V and 2 bases from J, leaving 21 bases between. CDR3 nucleotides: TGTGCCACCTCAGATCTAGGGAGAAGCCCCTACGAGCAGTACTTC. It codes for CATSDLGRSPYEQYF.

Only a few counts were recorded for this clonotype. V and J are TRBV15 and TRBJ2-7, with 8 bases identical to TRBD1. This CDR3 has 14 residues. V lost 5 bases, J lost 1 base, and 4 bases stayed unmatched. Germline lookup yields CDR1 LNHNV and CDR2 YYDKDF (reference sequence). CDR3 region: CATSPGQGSYEQYF. Written as DNA, the CDR3 is TGTGCCACCAGCCCAGGACAGGGTTCCTACGAGCAGTACTTC.

The J gene is TRBJ2-3, the V gene TRBV20-1; 7 bases align to TRBD1. From germline, CDR1 is DFQATT and CDR2 SNEGSKA (reference sequence). The CDR3 runs 16 residues. V was pared by 6 bases and J by 4 bases, with 16 bases of the junction left unmatched. The CDR3 here is CSAQARQGLRADTQYF. CDR3 coding DNA: TGCAGTGCCCAAGCGCGACAGGGCCTGCGGGCAGATACGCAGTATTTT.

This clonotype was observed at least ten times. This chain links TRBV18 with TRBJ2-7, with TRBD1 matching 9 bases. There are 15 residues in the CDR3. Trimming took 5 bases from V and 4 from J; bases not matched to a gene: 9. Germline CDR1 reads KGHSH; CDR2 reads LQKENI. The CDR3 region is CASSRIAGTGYEQYF. The CDR3 region has the DNA TGTGCCAGCTCAAGAATCGCCGGGACAGGGTACGAGCAGTACTTC.

The chain has TRBV7-2 and TRBJ2-3, with a weak D call TRBD2 (6 bases). Germline assignment: CDR1 SGHTA and CDR2 FQGNSA. The CDR3 runs 15 residues. Trimming stripped 5 bases from V and 8 bases from J, with 20 bases between. CDR3 in DNA: TGTGCCAGCAGCCCAGGAGGGACGTCCTATGGTACGCAGTATTTT. Its protein product is CASSPGGTSYGTQYF.